The 17 T cell receptor beta chains below come from one sample, sequenced in a study of blood T cell repertoires in COVID-19. Assay: immunoSEQ multiplex PCR; the TCRdb copy retains only in-frame clones and omits some. The sample includes around 27,000 clones, 80% to 90% of them seen just once. The sequenced material came from peripheral blood. The receptors shown here come from a man aged 55 to 70 with acute or convalescent COVID-19.

The rearrangement uses TRBV5-4 and TRBJ1-3; D is undetermined. Trimming left V 4 bases short and J 1 base short, with 6 bases between. In germline, CDR1 is SGHNT, CDR2 YYREEE (reference sequence). This CDR3 comprises 13 residues. DNA of the CDR3: TGTGCCAGCAGCCCCCCGTCTGGAAACACCATATATTTT. Translated: CASSPPSGNTIYF.

This chain joins TRBV4-2 and TRBJ2-3; D is unclear. This CDR3 contains 13 residues. Per germline, CDR1 LGHNA and CDR2 YNFKEQ. Trimming left V 3 bases short and J 6 bases short, with 10 bases between. CDR3 loop: CASSQWRGDTQYF. The DNA of the CDR3 is TGTGCCAGCAGCCAGTGGAGAGGCGATACGCAGTATTTT.

This clone was seen only a few times. The J gene is TRBJ2-7, the V gene TRBV15; unclear D gene. The CDR3 consists of 12 residues. Trimming left V 3 bases short and J 6 bases short, with 9 bases between. In germline, CDR1 is LNHNV, CDR2 YYDKDF (reference sequence). CDR3 nucleotides: TGTGCCACCAGCAGGGGCTTCGGCGAGCAGTACTTC. Translated: CATSRGFGEQYF.

This chain connects TRBV9 to TRBJ1-2, with 10 bases fitting TRBD1. The J segment lost 2 bases and the V segment lost 4 bases, leaving 11 bases of the junction unmatched. The germline gives CDR1 SGDLS, CDR2 YYNGEE. The CDR3 extends over 17 amino acids. The CDR3 region is CASSPAGGTGDNYGYTF. CDR3 in DNA: TGTGCCAGCAGCCCCGCAGGTGGGACAGGGGACAACTATGGCTACACCTTC. Full variable domain (missing parts from reference TRBV9 and TRBJ1-2): DSGVTQTPKHLITATGQRVTLRCSPRSGDLSVYWYQQSLDQGLQFLIQYYNGEERAKGNILERFSAQQFPDLHSELNLSSLELGDSALYFCASSPAGGTGDNYGYTFGSGTRLTVV.

The chain has TRBV6-5 and TRBJ2-5; no clear D gene. This CDR3 spans 14 amino acids. Germline lookup yields CDR1 MNHEY and CDR2 SVGAGI. Trimming cost V 6 bases and J 1 base, with 12 bases left between them. The CDR3 DNA is TGTGCCAGCAGCCTCAGTGGGCCCCAAGAGACCCAGTACTTC. Protein: CASSLSGPQETQYF.

A remark on this clone: At one of its ends the junction is not consistent with the germline gene, which may arise from a read error. The rearrangement uses TRBV28 and TRBJ1-2; 8 nucleotides agree with TRBD1. Looked up from germline, CDR1 is MDHEN and CDR2 is SYDVKM. CDR3 size: 12 residues. Written as DNA, the CDR3 is TGTGCCAGCATCTTTCCAGGGGGCGAGTCGCGATTC. It is translated as CASIFPGGESRF.

The chain joins TRBV28 to TRBJ1-5, with 8 positions matching TRBD1. Per germline, CDR1 MDHEN and CDR2 SYDVKM. This CDR3 contains 15 residues. V shed 4 bases and J 11 bases; nucleotides not matched to a gene: 13. CDR3 sequence: CASSWPTGDQPSQHF. CDR3 nucleotides: TGTGCCAGCAGTTGGCCGACAGGGGACCAGCCGTCCCAGCATTTT.

V gene TRBV11-2 combines with J gene TRBJ2-7, with D uncertain. Between the trimmed V and J ends, which lost 3 bases and 3 bases, there was a span of 3 bases. The germline V gene encodes CDR1 SGHAT and CDR2 FQNNGV. CDR3 length: 11 amino acids. The CDR3 reads CASSFNYEQYF. The CDR3 region has the DNA TGTGCCAGCAGCTTTAACTACGAGCAGTACTTC.

The V call is TRBV6-5, the J call TRBJ1-2; tentative D call: TRBD1 (6 bases). This CDR3 is built from 13 residues. Looked up from germline, CDR1 is MNHEY and CDR2 is SVGAGI. Trimming took off 6 bases at V and 2 bases at J, with 10 bases between the two ends. CDR3 sequence (DNA): TGTGCCAGCAGAGTGACAGGAAACTATGGCTACACCTTC. This translates into CASRVTGNYGYTF.

The rearrangement joins TRBV3-1 (or the pseudogene TRBV3-2) to TRBJ2-5; D remains unclear. Looked up from germline, CDR1 is LGHDT and CDR2 is YNNKEL (reference sequence). Trimming pared 0 bases from V and 4 bases from J, leaving 9 bases between. The CDR3 contains 14 residues. The CDR3 protein is CASSQDPLGETQYF. The CDR3 region has the DNA TGTGCCAGCAGCCAAGATCCGCTAGGAGAGACCCAGTACTTC.

This chain links TRBV6-5 with TRBJ1-1, with D maybe TRBD1 (6 bases). Trimming took off 4 bases at V and 5 bases at J, with 17 bases between the two ends. Germline lookup yields CDR1 MNHEY and CDR2 SVGAGI. The CDR3 totals 15 residues. For the CDR3, the DNA is TGTGCCAGCAGTTCCTCAGGGGAAGGAGCAACTGAAGCTTTCTTT. The encoded protein is CASSSSGEGATEAFF.

This chain uses TRBV19 with TRBJ1-6, with D possibly TRBD1 on 5 matching bases. V was pared by 3 bases and J by 7 bases, with 10 bases between. The germline CDR1 and CDR2 sequences are LNHDA and SQIVND (reference sequence). This CDR3 region has 14 residues. The CDR3 protein is CASSMGGGNSPLHF. The CDR3 DNA follows: TGTGCCAGTAGTATGGGCGGGGGAAATTCACCCCTCCACTTT.

This clone has only a few counts. This chain links TRBV19 with TRBJ2-3, with D unclear. Germline V lookup: CDR1 LNHDA, CDR2 SQIVND (reference sequence). The CDR3 consists of 16 residues. Trimming pared 1 base from V and 1 base from J, leaving 12 bases between. This CDR3 reads CASSIVAFLGTDTQYF. Written as DNA, the CDR3 is TGTGCCAGTAGTATAGTGGCCTTCCTAGGCACAGATACGCAGTATTTT.

This rearrangement joins TRBV6-5 to TRBJ1-2; TRBD1 matches 9 bases. CDR1 and CDR2 (germline): MNHEY, SVGAGI. The length of the CDR3 is 14 residues. The ends lost 4 bases at V and 3 bases at J; junction bases unmatched: 3. CDR3 sequence reads: CASSFDRGDYGYTF. CDR3 bases: TGTGCCAGCAGTTTCGACAGGGGGGACTATGGCTACACCTTC.

J is TRBJ2-1 and V is TRBV18; D might be TRBD1 (6 bases). The CDR3 runs 19 residues. Germline CDR1 reads KGHSH; CDR2 reads LQKENI. V lost 3 bases, J lost 4 bases, and 25 bases lay in between. In DNA, the CDR3 is TGTGCCAGCTCACCGTTGAGGCCAGGGGTTATGGGTACATACAATGAGCAGTTCTTC. Its protein product is CASSPLRPGVMGTYNEQFF.

The chain employs TRBV5-1 and TRBJ2-5, with 9 nucleotides matching TRBD1. Germline V gives CDR1 SGHRS, CDR2 YFSETQ. The CDR3 runs 14 residues. V was clipped by 4 bases and J by 7 bases; unmatched bases: 8. The CDR3 sequence: CASSKDRGQGTQYF. The CDR3 DNA sequence: TGCGCCAGCAGCAAGGACAGGGGCCAGGGGACCCAGTACTTC. The full variable domain, rest sourced from reference TRBV5-1 and TRBJ2-5, is KAGVTQTPRYLIKTRGQQVTLSCSPISGHRSVSWYQQTPGQGLQFLFEYFSETQRNKGNFPGRFSGRQFSNSRSEMNVSTLELGDSALYLCASSKDRGQGTQYFGPGTRLLVL.

The chain carries TRBV7-8 and TRBJ2-7; TRBD2 matches 11 bases. The germline V gene has CDR1 SGHVS and CDR2 FQNEAQ. V was clipped by 5 bases and J by 6 bases; unmatched bases: 6. This CDR3 spans 14 amino acids. The CDR3 region has the DNA TGTGCCAGCAGCCGCCTAACTAGCGGGAGCGAGCAGTACTTC. It is translated as CASSRLTSGSEQYF.